Reported below is one T cell receptor (beta chain). The CDR3 contains 13 residues. Unmatched junction bases numbered 6, after V lost 7 bases and J lost 6 bases. The V gene's germline CDR1 is MNHNS and CDR2 SASEGT. The sample belongs to a study of regulatory T cells in long-lasting Graves disease. Construction of TCR beta libraries relied on iRepertoire HTBI primers and on Arm-PCR targeting CDR3 regions. Each CDR3 protein gets one entry after TCRdb re-called the multiplex PCR reads with MiXCR. The sample records roughly 420,000 distinct CDR3 sequences, roughly 15% being singletons. Noted time point: newly diagnosed GD, antithyroid drugs for less than 3 months. RNA isolated from PBMCs was used to make the TCR library. In addition, the sample was reused for a study of T cells in Graves' hyperthyroidism and ophthalmopathy. That report adds: From stable hyperthyroidism, ophthalmopathy was set apart by a 13 V-J model.

The sequences come from peripheral blood mononuclear cells (PBMCs), collected at new diagnosis, from a patient treated with antithyroid drugs. The chain recombines TRBV6-1 with TRBJ1-5; 7 nucleotides align to TRBD1. This sequence originates from a woman between 50 and 59 years old with Graves disease. The CDR3 DNA is TGTGCCAGCACCGGGGGACAGTCTCAGCCCCAGCATTTT. This codes for CASTGGQSQPQHF.